The 8 T cell receptor beta chains reported below all come from one sample, sequenced in a study of cytomegalovirus exposure and HLA in healthy donors. PCR primers comprised 60 Vbeta and 13 Jbeta primers. Clones were read by immunoSEQ multiplex PCR, and TCRdb kept only the in-frame ones, dropping some. The sample consists of over 120,000 clones, approximately 80% of them appearing once. The sequencing input was PBMCs. Source of these receptors: a female donor in good health and CMV-seronegative.

The rearrangement uses TRBV11-2 and TRBJ2-2; 10 bases align to TRBD1. Looked up from germline, CDR1 is SGHAT and CDR2 is FQNNGV. There are 16 residues in the CDR3. V lost 0 bases and J lost 5; bases outside the gene matches: 3. CDR3 protein: CASSLDGGQGTGELFF. The CDR3, as DNA: TGTGCCAGCAGCTTAGATGGGGGACAGGGGACCGGGGAGCTGTTTTTT.

The V and J genes are TRBV27 and TRBJ1-2; D gene uncertain. Trimming cost V 6 bases and J 0 bases, with 14 bases left between them. CDR1 is MNHEY, CDR2 SMNVEV, per germline (reference sequence). The CDR3 runs to 15 residues. The CDR3 sequence is CASRLGGIANYGYTF. The CDR3 nucleotides read TGTGCCAGCAGACTAGGAGGGATTGCTAACTATGGCTACACCTTC.

V gene TRBV5-4 combines with J gene TRBJ1-2; 9 positions match TRBD1. V shed 2 bases and J 6 bases; nucleotides not matched to a gene: 11. The CDR3 is 16 amino acids. Germline CDR1 reads SGHNT; CDR2 reads YYREEE (reference sequence). The CDR3: CASSFEWTGDSNGYTF. CDR3 nucleotide sequence: TGTGCCAGCAGCTTCGAGTGGACAGGGGATTCCAATGGCTACACCTTC.

The gene calls are TRBV4-2 and TRBJ1-2, with D possibly matching TRBD1 (6 bases). V gave up 4 bases and J gave up 5 bases, with 17 bases separating them. The CDR3 covers 15 residues. Germline assignment: CDR1 LGHNA and CDR2 YNFKEQ. As DNA, the CDR3 is TGTGCCAGCAGCCTTGACCCACAGGGATTGTATGGCTACACCTTC. Protein sequence: CASSLDPQGLYGYTF.

The gene calls are TRBV18 and TRBJ2-7; 7 nucleotides align to TRBD1. J gave up 3 bases and V 3 bases, and 8 bases lay outside the gene matches. The germline gives CDR1 KGHSH, CDR2 LQKENI. The CDR3 has 15 amino acids. The CDR3 region has the DNA TGTGCCAGCTCACCGTTAGAGACAGGGTACTACGAGCAGTACTTC. This translates into CASSPLETGYYEQYF.

J is TRBJ2-7 and V is TRBV28; 10 bases fit TRBD2. Germline CDR1 is MDHEN and CDR2 is SYDVKM. The CDR3 contains 15 residues. The J segment lost 4 bases and the V segment lost 8 bases, leaving 11 bases of the junction unmatched. CDR3 loop: CASWSLAGDNYEQYF. Written as DNA, the CDR3 is TGTGCCAGCTGGAGTCTAGCGGGAGATAATTACGAGCAGTACTTC.

The gene calls are TRBV11-2 and TRBJ2-1; 8 nucleotides line up with TRBD2. V was clipped by 1 base and J by 2 bases; unmatched bases: 7. The germline V gene has CDR1 SGHAT and CDR2 FQNNGV. The CDR3 sequence is 17 residues long. The chain's CDR3 is CASSLGSGGGPYNEQFF. The CDR3 region has the DNA TGTGCCAGCAGCTTAGGTTCGGGGGGGGGTCCCTACAATGAGCAGTTCTTC.

V gene TRBV18 combines with J gene TRBJ1-4; 7 bases align to TRBD1. There are 16 residues in the CDR3. In germline, CDR1 is KGHSH, CDR2 LQKENI. V lost 0 bases, J lost 5 bases, and 6 bases stayed unmatched. CDR3 DNA: TGTGCCAGCTCACCACCGGTCCGGGACAGAAATGAAAAACTGTTTTTT. The encoded protein is CASSPPVRDRNEKLFF.